This passage covers 11 T cell receptor beta chains from one sample sequenced in a study of cytomegalovirus exposure and HLA in healthy donors. The PCR had 60 Vbeta and 13 Jbeta primers. Libraries were prepared by immunoSEQ multiplex PCR; TCRdb keeps only in-frame clonotypes and omits some of them. The repertoire holds 160,000 or so clones, with less than 85% as singletons. Sequenced input: PBMCs. The receptors come from a man in his forties in good health and CMV-seronegative.

Only a few counts were recorded for this clone. V is TRBV6-5 and J is TRBJ1-1, with a tentative D call TRBD1 (6 bases). The CDR3 totals 16 residues. Germline assignment: CDR1 MNHEY and CDR2 SVGAGI. Trimming cost V 1 base and J 3 bases, with 15 bases left between them. Written as DNA, the CDR3 is TGTGCCAGCAGTTACTATTCCGGGGGGCGTGACACTGAAGCTTTCTTT. The encoded protein is CASSYYSGGRDTEAFF.

The CDR3 DNA reads as TGCAGCGTTGTGACGCGGGAGGACACTGAAGCTTTCTTT. The encoded protein is CSVVTREDTEAFF. The gene calls are TRBV29-1 and TRBJ1-1; D remains unclear. CDR3 length: 13 amino acids. The V end lost 4 bases, the J end lost 3 bases, and 12 bases lay between the germline ends. Germline V gene lookup returns CDR1 SQVTM and CDR2 ANQGSEA.

The gene calls are TRBV5-1 and TRBJ1-5; 7 nucleotides line up with TRBD1. The germline CDR1 and CDR2 sequences are SGHRS and YFSETQ. The CDR3 has 15 residues. With 0 bases clipped from V and 1 base from J, the junction kept 1 base outside the gene matches. The CDR3: CASSLEGASNQPQHF. The CDR3, as DNA: TGCGCCAGCAGCTTGGAGGGGGCGAGCAATCAGCCCCAGCATTTT.

A few counts support this clone. This rearrangement joins TRBV6-4 to TRBJ2-7; D not certain. The V gene lost 0 bases and the J gene lost 3 bases, with 12 bases spanning the gap. Germline lookup yields CDR1 MRHNA and CDR2 SNTAGT. There are 15 residues in the CDR3. The CDR3: CASSDSAGWSYEQYF. CDR3 DNA: TGTGCCAGCAGTGACTCGGCTGGGTGGAGCTACGAGCAGTACTTC.

The rearrangement links TRBV11-3 to TRBJ2-7; D ambiguous. The length of the CDR3 is 13 residues. The V end lost 1 base, the J end lost 1 base, and 5 bases lay between the germline ends. CDR1 and CDR2 (germline): SGHNT, YENEEA. The CDR3 DNA follows: TGTGCCAGCAGCTTAGCGGAGTCCTACGAGCAGTACTTC. Its protein product is CASSLAESYEQYF. The variable domain in full, completed from reference TRBV11-3 and TRBJ2-7, reads EAGVVQSPRYKIIEKKQPVAFWCNPISGHNTLYWYLQNLGQGPELLIRYENEEAVDDSQLPKDRFSAERLKGVDSTLKIQPAELGDSAVYLCASSLAESYEQYFGPGTRLTVT.

As to this clone: Other DNA sequences in this specimen translate into the identical CDR3. The V call is TRBV7-9, the J call TRBJ1-5, with TRBD1 as a possible D gene (5 bases). Trimming removed 2 bases from V and 4 bases from J, with 9 bases in between. Germline V gene data show CDR1 as SEHNR and CDR2 as FQNEAQ (reference sequence). This CDR3 is 14 amino acids long. CDR3 bases: TGTGCCAGCAGCTTATCGCAGGGTAATCAGCCCCAGCATTTT. Translating it yields CASSLSQGNQPQHF.

The rearrangement links TRBV27 to TRBJ2-3; no clear D gene. Trimming stripped 3 bases from V and 5 bases from J, with 3 bases between. CDR1 MNHEY and CDR2 SMNVEV come from the germline V gene (reference sequence). CDR3 size: 11 residues. In DNA form, the CDR3 reads TGTGCCAGCAGTTTTCAAGATACGCAGTATTTT. Translated, it gives CASSFQDTQYF.

This clone has a handful of counts. DNA of the CDR3: TGTGCCAGTAGCCGCGATCCGAACACTGAAGCTTTCTTT. Translated, it gives CASSRDPNTEAFF. The chain uses TRBV19 and TRBJ1-1; D remains unclear. The germline V gene encodes CDR1 LNHDA and CDR2 SQIVND (reference sequence). The CDR3 totals 13 residues. V was shortened by 6 bases and J by 1 base, with 9 bases between the two germline ends. Together with reference TRBV19 and TRBJ1-1, the CDR3 gives the full variable domain: DGGITQSPKYLFRKEGQNVTLSCEQNLNHDAMYWYRQDPGQGLRLIYYSQIVNDFQKGDIAEGYSVSREKKESFPLTVTSAQKNPTAFYLCASSRDPNTEAFFGQGTRLTVV.

The chain recombines TRBV15 with TRBJ1-4, with a possible D match to TRBD1 (5 bases). The CDR3 spans 17 residues. Germline V gene sequence: CDR1 LNHNV, CDR2 YYDKDF (reference sequence). The germline V and J ends were trimmed by 1 base and 8 bases, with 20 bases remaining between them. The DNA of the CDR3 is TGTGCCACCAGCAGAGGCACTCTTTCAGGGTCAATAGAAAAACTGTTTTTT. Translation gives CATSRGTLSGSIEKLFF.

This clone occurred a few times. The chain joins TRBV19 to TRBJ1-4; maybe TRBD1 (5 bases). Trimming removed 7 bases from V and 4 bases from J, with 13 bases in between. This CDR3 comprises 14 residues. Per the germline V gene, CDR1 is LNHDA and CDR2 is SQIVND (reference sequence). The CDR3 is CASTMGQDNEKLFF. The CDR3 DNA reads as TGTGCCAGTACCATGGGGCAGGATAATGAAAAACTGTTTTTT.

V usage is TRBV7-3 and J usage is TRBJ1-2; TRBD1 is a possible D gene (5 bases). This CDR3 has 12 residues. Trimming cost V 5 bases and J 13 bases, with 17 bases left between them. Per germline, CDR1 SGHTA and CDR2 FQGTGA. CDR3 protein: CASSPGREAPTF. CDR3 sequence (DNA): TGTGCCAGCAGCCCAGGGAGGGAGGCCCCCACCTTC.